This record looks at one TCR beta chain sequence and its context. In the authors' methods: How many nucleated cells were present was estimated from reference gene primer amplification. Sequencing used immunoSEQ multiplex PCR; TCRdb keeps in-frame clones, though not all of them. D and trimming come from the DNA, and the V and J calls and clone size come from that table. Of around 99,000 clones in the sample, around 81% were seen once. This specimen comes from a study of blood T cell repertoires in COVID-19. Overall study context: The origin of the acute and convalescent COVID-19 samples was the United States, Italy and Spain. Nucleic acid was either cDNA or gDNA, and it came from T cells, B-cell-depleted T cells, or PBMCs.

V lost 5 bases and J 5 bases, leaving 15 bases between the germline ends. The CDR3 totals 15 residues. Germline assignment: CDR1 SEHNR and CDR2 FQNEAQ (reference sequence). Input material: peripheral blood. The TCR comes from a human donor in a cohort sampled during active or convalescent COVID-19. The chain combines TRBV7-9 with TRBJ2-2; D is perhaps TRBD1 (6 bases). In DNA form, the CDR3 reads TGTGCCAGCAGCAAAGAGGGGACACTGACCGGGGAGCTGTTTTTT. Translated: CASSKEGTLTGELFF.